This record looks at one T cell receptor beta chain sequence and its context. This sample was taken from a study of blood T cell repertoires in COVID-19. About the research overall: Sites across the United States, Italy and Spain contributed samples from acute and convalescent COVID-19.

In the source study's methods: Estimation of nucleated cell counts was performed using reference gene primer amplification. Libraries were prepared by immunoSEQ multiplex PCR; TCRdb keeps only in-frame clonotypes and omits some of them. The DNA was the basis for D and trimming; V, J and clone size are from that table. The sample has around 130,000 clones, approximately 77% seen once. V dropped 2 bases and J dropped 6 bases, with 10 bases sitting between them. The CDR3 has 13 residues. The germline gives CDR1 MNHEY, CDR2 SMNVEV (reference sequence). The source material was peripheral blood. The rearrangement links TRBV27 to TRBJ1-1; D is possibly TRBD1 (5 bases). The sequence was obtained from a man at least 80 years old with acute or convalescent COVID-19. CDR3 bases: TGTGCCAGCAGTTTAAGGGGATCACCTGAAGCTTTCTTT. It specifies CASSLRGSPEAFF.